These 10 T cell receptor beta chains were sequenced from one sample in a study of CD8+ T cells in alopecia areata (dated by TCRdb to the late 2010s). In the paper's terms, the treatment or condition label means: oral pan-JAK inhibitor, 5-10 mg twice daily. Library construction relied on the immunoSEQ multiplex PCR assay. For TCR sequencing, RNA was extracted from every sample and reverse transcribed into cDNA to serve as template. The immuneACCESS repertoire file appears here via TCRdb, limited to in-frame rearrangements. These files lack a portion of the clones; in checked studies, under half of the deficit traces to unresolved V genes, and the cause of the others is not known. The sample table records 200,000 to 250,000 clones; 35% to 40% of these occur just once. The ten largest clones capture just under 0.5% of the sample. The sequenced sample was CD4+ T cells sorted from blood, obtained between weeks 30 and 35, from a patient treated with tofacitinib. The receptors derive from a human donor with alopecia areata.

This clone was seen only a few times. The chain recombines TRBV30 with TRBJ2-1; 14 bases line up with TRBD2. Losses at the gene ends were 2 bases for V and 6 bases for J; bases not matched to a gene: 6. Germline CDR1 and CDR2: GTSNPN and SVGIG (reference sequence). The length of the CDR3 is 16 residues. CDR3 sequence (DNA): TGTGCCTGGAGTACAGGACTAGCGGGAGGAGCCAATGAGCAGTTCTTC. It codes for CAWSTGLAGGANEQFF.

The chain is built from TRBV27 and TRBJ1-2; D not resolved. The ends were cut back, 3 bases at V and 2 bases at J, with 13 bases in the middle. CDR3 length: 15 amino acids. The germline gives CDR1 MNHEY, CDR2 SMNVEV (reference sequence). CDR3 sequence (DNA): TGTGCCAGCAGTTTGGCTCCAGGTCAAAACTATGGCTACACCTTC. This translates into CASSLAPGQNYGYTF.

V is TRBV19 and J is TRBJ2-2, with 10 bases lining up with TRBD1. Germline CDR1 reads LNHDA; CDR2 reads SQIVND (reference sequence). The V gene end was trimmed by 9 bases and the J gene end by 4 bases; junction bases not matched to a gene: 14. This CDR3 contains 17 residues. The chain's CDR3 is CASVPVPGTGVTGELFF. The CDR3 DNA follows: TGTGCCAGCGTTCCTGTCCCCGGGACAGGGGTCACCGGGGAGCTGTTTTTT. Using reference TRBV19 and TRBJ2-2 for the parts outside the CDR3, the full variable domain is DGGITQSPKYLFRKEGQNVTLSCEQNLNHDAMYWYRQDPGQGLRLIYYSQIVNDFQKGDIAEGYSVSREKKESFPLTVTSAQKNPTAFYLCASVPVPGTGVTGELFFGEGSRLTVL.

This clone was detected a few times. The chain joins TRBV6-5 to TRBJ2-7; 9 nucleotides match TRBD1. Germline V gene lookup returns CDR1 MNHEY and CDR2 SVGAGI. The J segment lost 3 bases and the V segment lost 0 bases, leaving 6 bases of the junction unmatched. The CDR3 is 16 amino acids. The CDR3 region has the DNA TGTGCCAGCAGTTACTCGAAACAGGGGGCGTACTACGAGCAGTACTTC. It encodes CASSYSKQGAYYEQYF.

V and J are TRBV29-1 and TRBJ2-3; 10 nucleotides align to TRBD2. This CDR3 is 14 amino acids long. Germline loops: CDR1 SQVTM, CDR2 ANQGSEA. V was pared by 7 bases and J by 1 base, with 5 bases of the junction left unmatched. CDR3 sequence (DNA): TGCAGCGCGCGTCTAGCGGGGGGCACAGATACGCAGTATTTT. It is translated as CSARLAGGTDTQYF.

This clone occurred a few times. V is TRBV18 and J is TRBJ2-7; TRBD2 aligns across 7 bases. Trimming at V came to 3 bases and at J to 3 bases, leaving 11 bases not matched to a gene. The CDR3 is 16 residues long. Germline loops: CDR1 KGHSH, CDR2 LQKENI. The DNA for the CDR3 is TGTGCCAGCTCACCTAGCCCGGGGGGAAGGAACTACGAGCAGTACTTC. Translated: CASSPSPGGRNYEQYF.

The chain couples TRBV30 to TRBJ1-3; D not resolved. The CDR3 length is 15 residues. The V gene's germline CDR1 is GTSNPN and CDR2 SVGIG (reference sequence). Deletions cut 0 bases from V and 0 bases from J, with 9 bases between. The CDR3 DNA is TGTGCCTGGAGTGTTTCGGGAATCTCTGGAAACACCATATATTTT. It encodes CAWSVSGISGNTIYF.

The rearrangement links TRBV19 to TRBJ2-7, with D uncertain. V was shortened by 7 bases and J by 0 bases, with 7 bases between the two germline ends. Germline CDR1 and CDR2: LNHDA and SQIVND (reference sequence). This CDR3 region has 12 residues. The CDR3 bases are TGTGCCAGTAATCAGGCCTCCTACGAGCAGTACTTC. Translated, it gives CASNQASYEQYF.

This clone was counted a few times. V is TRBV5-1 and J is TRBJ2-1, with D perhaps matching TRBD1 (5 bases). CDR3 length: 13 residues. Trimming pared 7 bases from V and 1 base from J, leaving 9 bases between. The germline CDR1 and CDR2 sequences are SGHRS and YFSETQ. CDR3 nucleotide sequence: TGCGCCAGCGCTAAGGGGTCCTACAATGAGCAGTTCTTC. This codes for CASAKGSYNEQFF.

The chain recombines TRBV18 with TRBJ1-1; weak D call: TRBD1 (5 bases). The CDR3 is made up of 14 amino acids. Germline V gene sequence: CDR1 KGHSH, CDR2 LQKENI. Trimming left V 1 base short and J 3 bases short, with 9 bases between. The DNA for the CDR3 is TGTGCCAGCTCACCACAGGGGTTGTACACTGAAGCTTTCTTT. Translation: CASSPQGLYTEAFF.